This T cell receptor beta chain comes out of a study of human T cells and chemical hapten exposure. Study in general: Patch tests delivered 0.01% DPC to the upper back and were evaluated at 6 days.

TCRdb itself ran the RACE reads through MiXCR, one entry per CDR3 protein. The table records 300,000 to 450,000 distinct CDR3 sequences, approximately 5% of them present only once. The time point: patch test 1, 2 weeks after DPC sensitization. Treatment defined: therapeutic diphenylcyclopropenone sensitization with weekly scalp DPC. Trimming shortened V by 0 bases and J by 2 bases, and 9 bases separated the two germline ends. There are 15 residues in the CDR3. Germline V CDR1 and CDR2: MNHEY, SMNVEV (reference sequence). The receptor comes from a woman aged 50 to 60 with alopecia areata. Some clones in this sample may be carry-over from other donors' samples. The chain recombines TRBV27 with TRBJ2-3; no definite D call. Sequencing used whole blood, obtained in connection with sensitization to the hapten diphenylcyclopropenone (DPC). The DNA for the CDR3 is TGTGCCAGCAGTTTATCTGCTTACCTCACAGATACGCAGTATTTT. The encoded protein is CASSLSAYLTDTQYF.